This T cell receptor beta chain emerged from a study of cytomegalovirus exposure and HLA in healthy donors. This clone was seen only once. Its antigen is not known. The germline V gene has CDR1 SNHLY and CDR2 FYNNEI. Unmatched junction bases numbered 7, after V lost 3 bases and J lost 5 bases. The CDR3 is 14 amino acids. Broader study findings: It has been reported that TCR beta sequences accurately predicted the HLA-A and HLA-B alleles of most subjects.

PCR involved 60 Vbeta and 13 Jbeta primers. Measured with immunoSEQ multiplex PCR; TCRdb has only the in-frame clones, and not every one. The sample has 87,000 or so clones; 60% to 80% are singletons. The chain combines TRBV2 with TRBJ2-7, with 7 bases lining up with TRBD1. The sequenced material came from PBMCs. The sequence was collected from a man aged 60 to 69 in good health and CMV-seronegative. CDR3 sequence reads: CASSESTGKHEQYF. DNA of the CDR3: TGTGCCAGCAGTGAGTCGACAGGGAAACACGAGCAGTACTTC.